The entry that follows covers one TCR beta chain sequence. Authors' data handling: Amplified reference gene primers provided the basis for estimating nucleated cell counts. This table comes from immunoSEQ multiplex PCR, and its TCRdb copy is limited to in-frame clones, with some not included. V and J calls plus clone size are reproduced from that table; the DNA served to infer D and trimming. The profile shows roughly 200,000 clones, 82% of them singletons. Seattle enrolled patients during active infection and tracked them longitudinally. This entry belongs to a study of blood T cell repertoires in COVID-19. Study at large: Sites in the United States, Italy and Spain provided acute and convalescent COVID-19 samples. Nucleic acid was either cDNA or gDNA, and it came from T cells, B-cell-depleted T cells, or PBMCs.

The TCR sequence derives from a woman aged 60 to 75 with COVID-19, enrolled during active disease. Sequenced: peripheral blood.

CDR3 protein: CASSVRGTGNTEAFF. DNA of the CDR3: TGTGCCAGCAGCGTAAGGGGGACAGGGAACACTGAAGCTTTCTTT. This chain links TRBV9 with TRBJ1-1; 8 bases align to TRBD1. The CDR3 extends over 15 amino acids. The germline gives CDR1 SGDLS, CDR2 YYNGEE. With V trimmed by 1 base and J by 1 base, 3 bases remained unmatched.